These 4 T cell receptor beta chains share one sample of origin, sequenced in a study of blood T cells in healthy people across ages. The second PCR ran roughly 7 to 12 cycles with a sample-barcoded 5' primer and J-beta primers. MiXCR, applied by TCRdb to the 5' RACE reads, yields one record per CDR3 protein. Of some 790,000 distinct CDR3 sequences listed, around 28% are singletons. The sequencing input was blood. The receptors derive from a woman aged 80 or over in good health.

In its sample, this clonotype was seen many times. An end of the junction does not agree with germline; a read error may underlie this. Here the CDR3 reads CASSLTGGLYEQYF. The DNA of the CDR3 is TGCGCCAGCAGCCTCACAGGGGGCTTATACGAGCAGTACTTC. The chain has TRBV3-1 and TRBJ2-7; 9 nucleotides align to TRBD1. The CDR3 totals 14 residues. Germline V gives CDR1 LGHDT, CDR2 YNNKEL (reference sequence).

V is TRBV20-1 and J is TRBJ2-1; perhaps D is TRBD1 or TRBD2 (5 bases each). There are 15 residues in the CDR3. Deletions cut 3 bases from V and 10 bases from J, with 22 bases between. Per the germline V gene, CDR1 is DFQATT and CDR2 is SNEGSKA (reference sequence). The chain's CDR3 is CSASISGRPGREQFF. The CDR3 DNA reads TGCAGTGCTAGTATTTCGGGGCGGCCCGGTCGGGAGCAGTTCTTC.

V is TRBV7-9 and J is TRBJ2-5, with TRBD2 identical over 8 bases. Losses at the gene ends were 7 bases for V and 11 bases for J; bases not matched to a gene: 18. CDR3 length: 15 amino acids. In germline, CDR1 is SEHNR, CDR2 FQNEAQ (reference sequence). Written as DNA, the CDR3 is TGTGCCAGCAAATCCACTAGCGGAGCCTACAATGAGCAGTACTTC. It is translated as CASKSTSGAYNEQYF.

Concerning this clonotype itself: A single base separates this from a much larger clone, so it may be a read error. This chain joins TRBV7-2 and TRBJ2-5; TRBD2 matches 7 bases. The CDR3 is made up of 17 amino acids. Germline V CDR1 and CDR2: SGHTA, FQGNSA. With 5 bases clipped from V and 7 bases from J, the junction kept 19 bases outside the gene matches. This CDR3 reads CASSPGPSAGTGGTQYF. For the CDR3, the DNA is TGTGCCAGCAGCCCAGGGCCATCAGCGGGGACTGGAGGGACCCAGTACTTC.